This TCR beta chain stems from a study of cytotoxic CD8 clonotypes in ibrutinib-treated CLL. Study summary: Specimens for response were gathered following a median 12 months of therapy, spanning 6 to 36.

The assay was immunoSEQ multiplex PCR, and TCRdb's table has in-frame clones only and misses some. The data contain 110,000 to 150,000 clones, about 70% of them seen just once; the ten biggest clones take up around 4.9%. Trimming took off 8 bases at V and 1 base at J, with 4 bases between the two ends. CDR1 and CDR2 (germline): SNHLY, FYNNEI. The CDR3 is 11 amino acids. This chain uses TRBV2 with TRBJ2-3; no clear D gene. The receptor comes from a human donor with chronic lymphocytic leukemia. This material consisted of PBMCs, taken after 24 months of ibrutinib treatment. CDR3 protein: CASCGTDTQYF. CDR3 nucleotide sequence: TGTGCCAGCTGCGGCACAGATACGCAGTATTTT.